This TCR beta chain was recovered during a study of T-cell reconstitution after alpha-beta-depleted transplantation in children. This sample's TCRbeta library carried unique molecular identifier barcodes. Using its own MiXCR run on the PCR reads, TCRdb lists one record per CDR3 protein. The sample consists of almost 400,000 distinct CDR3 sequences, around 20% of them appearing once. At least ten counts were recorded for this clonotype. This CDR3 has 16 residues. Germline loops: CDR1 LGHNA, CDR2 YSLEER. Between the trimmed V and J ends, which lost 2 bases and 4 bases, there was a span of 17 bases. The J gene is TRBJ2-5, the V gene TRBV4-3, with D possibly being TRBD2 (6 bases). This receptor was taken from a human donor who donated a stem cell graft to a child with acute myeloid leukemia. This specimen consisted of PBMCs from the stem cell graft donor, obtained from the stem cell graft. Written as DNA, the CDR3 is TGCGCCAGCAGCCAATTGAGTGTGGGGGGAGGAGAGACCCAGTACTTC. Translation gives CASSQLSVGGGETQYF.